What follows are 2 T cell receptor beta chains derived from one specimen sequenced in a study of T-cell reconstitution after alpha-beta-depleted transplantation in children (TCRdb year 2016). The library was produced with PCR. The sample was run on an Illumina HiSeq 2500. To normalize quantification of the TCRbeta repertoire, the TCR libraries were built with molecular barcoding that relied on unique molecular identifiers. TCRdb trimmed the raw reads at Q25, called clones with MiXCR and kept productive beta chains. All rows with the same CDR3 protein become a single entry with the most common DNA and genes. The sample records around 500,000 distinct CDR3 sequences, 9.5% to 15% of which are singletons. The ten largest clonotypes hold around 6.1% of the sample. The source material was PBMCs from the stem cell graft donor, sampled from the stem cell graft. The receptors stem from a human donor who donated a stem cell graft to a child with combined immunodeficiency.

This clonotype turned up a few times. The J gene is TRBJ2-3, the V gene TRBV5-5; 10 bases line up with TRBD2. Germline V gives CDR1 SGHKS, CDR2 YYEKEE (reference sequence). Trimming removed 0 bases from V and 3 bases from J; junction bases left unmatched: 10. CDR3 length equals 18 residues. DNA of the CDR3: TGTGCCAGCAGCTTGGCCGCCGAGCGGGAGGGTTGGACAGATACGCAGTATTTT. Encoded protein: CASSLAAEREGWTDTQYF.

The chain carries TRBV28 and TRBJ1-5; D ambiguous. This CDR3 has 15 amino acids. Germline V lookup: CDR1 MDHEN, CDR2 SYDVKM. V was trimmed by 8 bases and J by 0 bases, leaving 14 bases between them. The CDR3 DNA follows: TGTGCCAGCTTAGCCCAGGTTTTTAGCAATCAGCCCCAGCATTTT. Amino acids: CASLAQVFSNQPQHF.